This T cell receptor (beta chain) originates from a study of OX40 agonist ivuxolimab in advanced cancers. Study-level information: Participants averaged about 66 years of age (range roughly 23 to 79) and were around 80% male. Three partial responders included one hepatocellular carcinoma patient and two cutaneous melanoma patients.

Data came from immunoSEQ multiplex PCR; TCRdb stores just in-frame clones and leaves some out. The sample yields around 100,000 clones, approximately 91% seen once. The origin of this receptor is an adult with an advanced solid tumor such as melanoma, head and neck, liver or kidney cancer. Sequencing used CD4+ or CD8+ T cells sorted from blood, obtained in a trial of the OX40 agonist ivuxolimab.

CDR3 sequence (DNA): TGTGCCAGCAAAGTCGGCTTGGGAGCTTTCTTT. It encodes CASKVGLGAFF. V gene TRBV6-1 combines with J gene TRBJ1-1, with unresolved D. Germline V CDR1 and CDR2: MNHNS, SASEGT. V was trimmed by 7 bases and J by 10 bases, leaving 13 bases between them. The CDR3 runs 11 residues.